This T cell receptor (beta chain) was captured in a study of shared clonotypes between healthy human individuals. General study results and limits: Even with large depth, rarefaction showed that sorted-subset sequencing was incomplete. Memory subsets generally showed lower estimated richness than naive subsets.

Method: immunoSEQ multiplex PCR; TCRdb's copy keeps in-frame clones and lacks some. This sample has roughly 1.4 million clones, with approximately 98.5% found just once. V was pared by 3 bases and J by 0 bases, with 3 bases of the junction left unmatched. The CDR3 sequence is 16 residues long. CDR1 MNHNS and CDR2 SASEGT come from the germline V gene. Concerning this clone: What it binds is unknown.

This TCR was sampled from a man younger than 45 in good health. Sequencing was done on a sample of naive CD4+ T cells sorted from blood. Described subset: CD45RA+ positively selected. The V and J genes are TRBV6-1 and TRBJ2-7; 12 bases map to TRBD1. CDR3 residues: CASSEGTGGFSYEQYF. For the CDR3, the DNA is TGTGCCAGCAGTGAGGGGACAGGGGGCTTCTCCTACGAGCAGTACTTC.